The present T cell receptor beta chain was sequenced within a study of CD8 T cells in Susac syndrome. Overall study results and limits: The study recognized that its TCR sequencing and HLA analysis covered a relatively small number of individuals.

Regarding this clonotype: The antigen is undetermined.

Random hexamers were used to reverse transcribe an amount of about 0.45 to 1 ug RNA. The method of amplification for TCR beta CDR3 was immunoSEQ multiplex PCR, covering 54 Vbeta and 13 Jbeta. Using its own MiXCR run on the immunoSEQ multiplex PCR reads, TCRdb lists one record per CDR3 protein. The sample includes more than 150,000 distinct CDR3 sequences, roughly 94% seen only once; the top ten take roughly 0.08%. The germline gives CDR1 MNHEY, CDR2 SVGEGT. This CDR3 region has 18 residues. Trimming took 2 bases from V and 3 from J, leaving 20 bases between them. TEMRA cells were FACS-enriched and CD8+ and CD4+ T cells negatively isolated.

The sequence derives from a human donor in good health. The sequenced material came from CD4+ T cells from PBMCs. This rearrangement joins TRBV6-2 or TRBV6-3 to TRBJ1-5; no reliable D call. The CDR3 region is CASSYDAPGGAYNQPQHF. The CDR3 nucleotides are TGTGCCAGCAGTTACGACGCCCCCGGCGGAGCCTACAATCAGCCCCAGCATTTT.